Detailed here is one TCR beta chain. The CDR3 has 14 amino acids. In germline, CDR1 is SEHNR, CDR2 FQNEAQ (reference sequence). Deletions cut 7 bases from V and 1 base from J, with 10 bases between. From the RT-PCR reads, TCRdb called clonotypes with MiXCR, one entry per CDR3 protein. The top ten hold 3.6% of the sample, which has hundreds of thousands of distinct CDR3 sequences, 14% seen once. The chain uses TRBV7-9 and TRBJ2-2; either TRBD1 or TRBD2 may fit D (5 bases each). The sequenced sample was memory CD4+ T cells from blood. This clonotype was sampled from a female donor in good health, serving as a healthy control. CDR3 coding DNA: TGTGCCAGCACCCGGGGCGGGAACACCGGGGAGCTGTTTTTT. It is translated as CASTRGGNTGELFF.